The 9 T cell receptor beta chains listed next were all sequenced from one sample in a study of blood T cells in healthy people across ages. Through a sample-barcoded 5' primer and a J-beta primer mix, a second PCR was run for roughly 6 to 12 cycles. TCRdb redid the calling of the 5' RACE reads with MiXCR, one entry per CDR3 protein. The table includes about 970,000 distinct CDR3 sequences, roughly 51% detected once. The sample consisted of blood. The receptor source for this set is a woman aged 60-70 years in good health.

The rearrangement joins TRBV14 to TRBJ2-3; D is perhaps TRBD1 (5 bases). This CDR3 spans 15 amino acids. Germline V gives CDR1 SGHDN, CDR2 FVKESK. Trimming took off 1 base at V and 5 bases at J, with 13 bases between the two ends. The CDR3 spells CASSQVYQGRDTQYF. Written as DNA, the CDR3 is TGTGCCAGCAGCCAAGTTTACCAGGGAAGAGATACGCAGTATTTT. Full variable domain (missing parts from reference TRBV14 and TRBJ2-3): EAGVTQFPSHSVIEKGQTVTLRCDPISGHDNLYWYRRVMGKEIKFLLHFVKESKQDESGMPNNRFLAERTGGTYSTLKVQPAELEDSGVYFCASSQVYQGRDTQYFGPGTRLTVL.

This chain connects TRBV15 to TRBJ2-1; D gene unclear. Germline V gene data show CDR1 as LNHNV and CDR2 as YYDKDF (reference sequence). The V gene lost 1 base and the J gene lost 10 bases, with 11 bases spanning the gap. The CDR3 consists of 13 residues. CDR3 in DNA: TGTGCCACCAGCAGAGGTGGAGCGAGAGAGCAGTTCTTC. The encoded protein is CATSRGGAREQFF.

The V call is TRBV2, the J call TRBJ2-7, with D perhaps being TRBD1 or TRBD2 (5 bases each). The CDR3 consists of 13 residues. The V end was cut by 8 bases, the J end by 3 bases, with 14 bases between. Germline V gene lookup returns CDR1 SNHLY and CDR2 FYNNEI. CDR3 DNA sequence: TGTGCCAGCCTCCGGGACCCTAACTACGAGCAGTACTTC. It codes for CASLRDPNYEQYF.

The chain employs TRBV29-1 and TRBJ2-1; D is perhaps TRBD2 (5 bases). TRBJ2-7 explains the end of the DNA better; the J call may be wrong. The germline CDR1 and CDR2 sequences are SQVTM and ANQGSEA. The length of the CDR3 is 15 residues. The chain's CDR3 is CSVAGVRRSYNEQYF. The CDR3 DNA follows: TGCAGCGTTGCTGGCGTTAGGAGGTCCTACAATGAGCAGTACTTC.

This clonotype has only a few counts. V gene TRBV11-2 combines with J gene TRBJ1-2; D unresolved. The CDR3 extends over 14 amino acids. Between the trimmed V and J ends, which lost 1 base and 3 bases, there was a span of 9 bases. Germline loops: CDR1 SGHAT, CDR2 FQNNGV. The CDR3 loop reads CASSLVKSYYGYTF. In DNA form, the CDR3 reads TGTGCCAGCAGCTTAGTGAAAAGTTACTATGGCTACACCTTC.

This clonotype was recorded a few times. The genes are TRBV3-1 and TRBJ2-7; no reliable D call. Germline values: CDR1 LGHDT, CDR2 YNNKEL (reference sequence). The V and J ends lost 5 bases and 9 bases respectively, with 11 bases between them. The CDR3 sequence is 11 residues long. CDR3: CASSSQWVQYF. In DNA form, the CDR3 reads TGTGCCAGCAGCTCCCAGTGGGTGCAGTACTTC.

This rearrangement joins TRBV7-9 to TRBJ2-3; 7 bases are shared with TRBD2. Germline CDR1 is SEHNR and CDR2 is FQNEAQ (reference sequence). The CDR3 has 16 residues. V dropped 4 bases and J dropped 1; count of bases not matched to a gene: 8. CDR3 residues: CASSYSRGSGTDTQYF. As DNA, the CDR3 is TGTGCCAGCAGCTATTCCCGCGGGAGTGGCACAGATACGCAGTATTTT.

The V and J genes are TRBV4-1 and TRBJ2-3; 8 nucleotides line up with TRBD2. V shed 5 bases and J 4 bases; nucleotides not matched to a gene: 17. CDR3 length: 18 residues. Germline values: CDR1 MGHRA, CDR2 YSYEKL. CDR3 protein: CASSSLIIAGHRADTQYF. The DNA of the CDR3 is TGCGCCAGCAGCTCCCTGATAATAGCGGGGCATAGGGCAGATACGCAGTATTTT.

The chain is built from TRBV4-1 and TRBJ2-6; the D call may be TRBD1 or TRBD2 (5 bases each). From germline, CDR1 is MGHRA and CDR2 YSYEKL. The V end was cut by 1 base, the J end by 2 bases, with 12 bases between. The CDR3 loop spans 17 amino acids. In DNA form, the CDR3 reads TGCGCCAGCAGCCAAGTGGGGTTGGGGGCTGGGGCCAACGTCCTGACTTTC. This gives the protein CASSQVGLGAGANVLTF.